This T cell receptor beta chain was recorded in a study of blood T cell repertoires in COVID-19. Clones were sequenced by immunoSEQ multiplex PCR, and TCRdb holds only the in-frame ones, with some missing. Altogether a few hundred thousand clones are present, about 90% being singletons, with the ten largest covering approximately 0.99%. The clonotype was recovered from a woman aged 30 to 39 who had recovered from COVID-19. The sample comprised PBMCs or T cells enriched from blood (not recorded which).

The CDR3 is CASSSKGAHTNEKLFF. For the CDR3, the DNA is TGTGCCAGCAGCAGCAAGGGGGCGCATACTAATGAAAAACTGTTTTTT. J is TRBJ1-4 and V is TRBV7-9; TRBD1 aligns across 7 bases. The CDR3 loop spans 16 amino acids. From germline, CDR1 is SEHNR and CDR2 FQNEAQ (reference sequence). V gave up 5 bases and J gave up 2 bases; unmatched junction bases: 8.